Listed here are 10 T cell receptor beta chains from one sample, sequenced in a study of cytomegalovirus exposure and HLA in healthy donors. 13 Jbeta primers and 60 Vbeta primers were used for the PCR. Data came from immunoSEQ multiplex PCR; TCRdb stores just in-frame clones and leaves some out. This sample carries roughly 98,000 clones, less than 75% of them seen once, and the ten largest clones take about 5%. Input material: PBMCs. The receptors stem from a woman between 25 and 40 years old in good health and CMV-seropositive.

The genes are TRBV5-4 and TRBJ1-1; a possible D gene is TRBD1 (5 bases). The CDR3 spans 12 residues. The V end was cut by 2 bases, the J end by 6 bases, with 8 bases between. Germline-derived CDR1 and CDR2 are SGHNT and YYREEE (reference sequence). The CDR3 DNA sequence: TGTGCCAGCAGCTTATCAGGGCCTGAAGCTTTCTTT. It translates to CASSLSGPEAFF.

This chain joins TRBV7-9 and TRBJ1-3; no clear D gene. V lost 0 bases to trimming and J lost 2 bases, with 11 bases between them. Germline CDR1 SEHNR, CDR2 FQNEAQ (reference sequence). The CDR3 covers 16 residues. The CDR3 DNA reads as TGTGCCAGCAGCTTAGCCGGGAGACCTCCTGGAAACACCATATATTTT. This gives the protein CASSLAGRPPGNTIYF.

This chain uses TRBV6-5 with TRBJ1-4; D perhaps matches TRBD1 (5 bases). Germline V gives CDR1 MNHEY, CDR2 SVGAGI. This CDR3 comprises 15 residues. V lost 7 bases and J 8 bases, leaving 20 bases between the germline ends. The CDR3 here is CASTRIQGINEKLFF. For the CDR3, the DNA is TGTGCCAGCACCCGAATCCAGGGAATTAACGAAAAACTGTTTTTT.

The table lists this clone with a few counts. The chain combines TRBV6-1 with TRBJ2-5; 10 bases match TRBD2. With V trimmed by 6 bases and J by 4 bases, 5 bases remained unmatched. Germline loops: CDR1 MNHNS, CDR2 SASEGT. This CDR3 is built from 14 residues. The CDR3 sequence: CASSSGGAGETQYF. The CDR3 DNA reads TGTGCCAGCAGCAGCGGGGGGGCGGGAGAGACCCAGTACTTC.

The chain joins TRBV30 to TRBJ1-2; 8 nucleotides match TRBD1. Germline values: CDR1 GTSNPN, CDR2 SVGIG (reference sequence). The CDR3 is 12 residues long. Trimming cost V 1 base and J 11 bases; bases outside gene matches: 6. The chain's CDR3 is CAWSEDRAEYTF. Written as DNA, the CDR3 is TGTGCCTGGAGTGAGGACAGGGCGGAATACACCTTC. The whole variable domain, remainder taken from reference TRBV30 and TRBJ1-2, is SQTIHQWPATLVQPVGSPLSLECTVEGTSNPNLYWYRQAAGRGLQLLFYSVGIGQISSEVPQNLSASRPQDRQFILSSKKLLLSDSGFYLCAWSEDRAEYTFGSGTRLTVV.

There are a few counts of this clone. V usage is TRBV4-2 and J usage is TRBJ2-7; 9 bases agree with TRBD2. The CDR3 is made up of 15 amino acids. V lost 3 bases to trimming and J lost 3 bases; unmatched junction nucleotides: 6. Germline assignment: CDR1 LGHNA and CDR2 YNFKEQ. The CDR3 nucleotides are TGTGCCAGCAGCCAGACGAGCGGGGGGAACTACGAGCAGTACTTC. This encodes CASSQTSGGNYEQYF.

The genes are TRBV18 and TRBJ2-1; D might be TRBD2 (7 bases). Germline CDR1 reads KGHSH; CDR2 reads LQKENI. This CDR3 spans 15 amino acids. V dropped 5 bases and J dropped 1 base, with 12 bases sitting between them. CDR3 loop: CASSAGAGSYNEQFF. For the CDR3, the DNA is TGTGCCAGCTCAGCGGGGGCGGGATCCTACAATGAGCAGTTCTTC.

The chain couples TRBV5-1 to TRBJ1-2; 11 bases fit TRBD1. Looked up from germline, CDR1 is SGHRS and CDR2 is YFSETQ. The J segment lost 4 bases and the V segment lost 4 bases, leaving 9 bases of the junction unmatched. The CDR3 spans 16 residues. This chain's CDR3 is CASSGTGGGFGYGYTF. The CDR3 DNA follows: TGCGCCAGCAGCGGGACAGGGGGGGGTTTCGGCTATGGCTACACCTTC.

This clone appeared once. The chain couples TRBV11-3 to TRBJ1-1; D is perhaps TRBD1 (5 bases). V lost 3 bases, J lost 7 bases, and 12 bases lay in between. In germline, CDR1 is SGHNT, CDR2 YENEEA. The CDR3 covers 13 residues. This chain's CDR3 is CASSFSPGNEAFF. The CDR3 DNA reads TGTGCCAGCAGCTTTAGTCCAGGGAATGAAGCTTTCTTT.

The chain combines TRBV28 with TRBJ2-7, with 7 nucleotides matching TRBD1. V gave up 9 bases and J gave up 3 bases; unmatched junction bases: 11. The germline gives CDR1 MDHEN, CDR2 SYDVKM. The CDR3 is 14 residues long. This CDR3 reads CASSRTGDYYEQYF. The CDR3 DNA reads TGTGCCAGTTCTCGGACAGGAGATTACTACGAGCAGTACTTC. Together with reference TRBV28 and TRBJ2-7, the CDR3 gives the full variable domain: DVKVTQSSRYLVKRTGEKVFLECVQDMDHENMFWYRQDPGLGLRLIYFSYDVKMKEKGDIPEGYSVSREKKERFSLILESASTNQTSMYLCASSRTGDYYEQYFGPGTRLTVT.